This TCR beta chain appears in the sequencing data of a study of neoadjuvant nivolumab and ipilimumab in lung cancer. For the study at large: Patients got nivolumab 3 mg/kg on days 1, 15 and 29; combination added ipilimumab 1 mg/kg day 1. Study results and caveats: TCR receptors were sequenced in few samples. Pretherapy blood TCR richness correlated positively with resected tumor richness.

J lost 7 bases, V lost 5 bases, and 9 bases had no gene match. Germline assignment: CDR1 SGHTA and CDR2 FQGTGA. The CDR3 length is 15 residues. Assay used: immunoSEQ multiplex PCR; TCRdb lists only in-frame clones, some missing. The table lists tens of thousands of clones, over 80% of them singletons. Of note for this clone: Antigen: not known.

The origin of this receptor is an adult with non-small cell lung cancer. The sample consisted of peripheral blood, taken before neoadjuvant nivolumab, alone or with ipilimumab. The J gene is TRBJ2-1, the V gene TRBV7-3, with TRBD2 matching over 9 bases. The CDR3 bases are TGTGCCAGCAGCGGACAAGCGGGGGGTCAGAATGAGCAGTTCTTC. Translation: CASSGQAGGQNEQFF.